This TCR beta chain was sequenced for a study of cytotoxic CD8 clonotypes in ibrutinib-treated CLL. Genomic DNA for TCR beta libraries, around 1.9 micrograms, came from cryopreserved PBMCs. This CDR3 contains 17 residues. The germline gives CDR1 SGHTA, CDR2 FQGNSA. Trimming took 2 bases from V and 0 from J, leaving 14 bases between them. The planned depth of sequencing spanned 1 in 200,000 to 1 in 1 million T cells. The repertoire was sequenced with immunoSEQ multiplex PCR; TCRdb's copy has only in-frame clones and lacks some. The top ten clones hold around 2.1% of a sample with some 130,000 clones, approximately 85% of them seen once.

The chain is built from TRBV7-2 and TRBJ1-3; D is ambiguous. The source of this sequence is a human donor with chronic lymphocytic leukemia. The specimen was PBMCs, collected after 24 months of ibrutinib treatment. The CDR3: CASSLSRTTSSGNTIYF. CDR3 DNA: TGTGCCAGCAGCTTATCGCGGACGACAAGCTCTGGAAACACCATATATTTT.